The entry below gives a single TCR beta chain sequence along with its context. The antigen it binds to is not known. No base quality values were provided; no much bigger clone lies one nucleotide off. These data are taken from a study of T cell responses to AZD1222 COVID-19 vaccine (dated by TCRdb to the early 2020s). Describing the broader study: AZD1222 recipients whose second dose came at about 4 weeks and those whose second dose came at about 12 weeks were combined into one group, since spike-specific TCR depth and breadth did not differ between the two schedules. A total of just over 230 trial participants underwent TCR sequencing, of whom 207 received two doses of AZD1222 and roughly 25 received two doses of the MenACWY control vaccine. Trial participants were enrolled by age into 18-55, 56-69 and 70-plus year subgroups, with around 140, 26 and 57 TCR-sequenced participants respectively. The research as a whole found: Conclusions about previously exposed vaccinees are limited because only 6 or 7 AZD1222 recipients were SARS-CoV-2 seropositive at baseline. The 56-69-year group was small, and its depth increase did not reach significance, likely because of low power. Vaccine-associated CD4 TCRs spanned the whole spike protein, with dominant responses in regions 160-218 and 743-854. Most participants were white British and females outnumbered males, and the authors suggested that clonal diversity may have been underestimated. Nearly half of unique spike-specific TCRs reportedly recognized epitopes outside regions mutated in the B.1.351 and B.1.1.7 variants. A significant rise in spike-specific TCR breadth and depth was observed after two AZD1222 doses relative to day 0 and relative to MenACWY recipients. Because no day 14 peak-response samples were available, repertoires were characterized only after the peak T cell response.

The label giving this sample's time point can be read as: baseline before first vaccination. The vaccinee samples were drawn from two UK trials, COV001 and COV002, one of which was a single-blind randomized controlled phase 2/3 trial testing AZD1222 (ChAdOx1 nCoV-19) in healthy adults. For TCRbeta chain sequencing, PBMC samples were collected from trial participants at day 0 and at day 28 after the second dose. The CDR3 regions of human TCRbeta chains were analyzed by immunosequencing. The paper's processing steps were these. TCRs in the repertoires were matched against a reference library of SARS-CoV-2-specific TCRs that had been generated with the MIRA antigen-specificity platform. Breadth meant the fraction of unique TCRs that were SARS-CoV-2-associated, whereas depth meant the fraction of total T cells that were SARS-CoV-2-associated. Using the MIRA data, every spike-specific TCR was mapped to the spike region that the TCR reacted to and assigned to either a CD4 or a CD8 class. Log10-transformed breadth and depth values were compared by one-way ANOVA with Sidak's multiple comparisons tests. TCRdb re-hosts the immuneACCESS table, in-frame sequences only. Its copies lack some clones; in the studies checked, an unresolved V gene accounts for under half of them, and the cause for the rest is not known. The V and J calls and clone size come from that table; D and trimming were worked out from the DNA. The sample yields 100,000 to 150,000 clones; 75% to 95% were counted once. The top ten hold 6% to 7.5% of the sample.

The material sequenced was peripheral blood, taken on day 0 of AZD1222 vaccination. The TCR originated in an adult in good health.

The CDR3 in this case is CASSPGQGDNYGYTF. The nucleotide sequence reads as follows: TGTGCCAGCAGCCCAGGACAGGGGGATAACTATGGCTACACCTTC. The chain was built from TRBV7-2 and TRBJ1-2, with 10 bases aligning to TRBD1. Trimming accounts for 5 bases at V and 1 base at J, while the number of junction bases matched to no gene is 4. CDR1 and CDR2 (SGHTA, FQGNSA) derive from the germline V gene. The CDR3 covers 15 residues, taking in both the cysteine and the phenylalanine. Here the CDR3 DNA is all that survives: 45 bases in frame from base 1.